These T cell receptor beta chains were read from a single sample in a study of T cells in Graves' hyperthyroidism and ophthalmopathy. Each CDR3 protein gets one entry after TCRdb re-called the multiplex PCR reads with MiXCR. In the table there are approximately 600,000 distinct CDR3 sequences, roughly 20% of which are singletons. Sequencing input: blood. These TCRs come from a man aged 25 to 40 with Graves' ophthalmopathy. The CDR3 runs from the conserved cysteine through the conserved F or W. Fields, in order: V gene, D gene, clone size, J gene, CDR3 protein, CDR3 DNA. The D gene is left open where the match is weak. A clone size is listed for some rows: how often the clone was seen (once, few, many), or a class if it is expanded.

TRBV20-1	TRBD2	.	TRBJ2-1	CSASSGRSPGQFF	TGCAGTGCTAGTAGCGGGAGGTCCCCAGGGCAGTTCTTC
TRBV19	TRBD1	.	TRBJ2-1	CASSALDRAHEQFF	TGTGCCAGTTCCGCCCTGGACAGGGCCCATGAGCAGTTCTTC
TRBV2	TRBD2	.	TRBJ2-5	CASSGSGGGTQYF	TGTGCCAGCAGTGGTAGCGGGGGGGGGACCCAGTACTTC
TRBV18	.	once	TRBJ2-7	CASSPQSVGGRYEQYF	TGTGCCAGCTCACCACAGAGTGTGGGAGGTCGGTACGAGCAGTACTTC
TRBV28	.	.	TRBJ1-5	CASSSEGQINQPQHF	TGTGCCAGCAGTTCAGAGGGACAAATTAATCAGCCCCAGCATTTT
TRBV28	.	few	TRBJ1-4	CASSFRREKLFF	TGTGCCAGCAGTTTCCGGAGGGAAAAACTGTTTTTT
TRBV20-1	.	many	TRBJ2-1	CSARALLKVGYNEQFF	TGCAGTGCTAGAGCCTTACTGAAGGTGGGCTACAATGAGCAGTTCTTC
TRBV7-9	.	many	TRBJ2-7	CASSLVEGYEQYF	TGTGCCAGCAGCTTAGTCGAGGGTTACGAGCAGTACTTC
TRBV4-1	.	.	TRBJ2-2	CASSRSEGANTGELFF	TGCGCCAGCAGCAGAAGCGAGGGGGCGAACACCGGGGAGCTGTTTTTT
TRBV27	.	many	TRBJ2-7	CASSLSVIPGPYEQYF	TGTGCCAGCAGTTTATCCGTCATCCCTGGGCCCTACGAGCAGTACTTC
TRBV2	.	few	TRBJ2-7	CASSELSPYEQYF	TGTGCCAGCAGCGAATTAAGCCCCTACGAGCAGTACTTC
TRBV18	.	many	TRBJ1-1	CASSLSGNLNTEAFF	TGTGCCAGCTCACTGTCAGGGAACCTGAACACTGAAGCTTTCTTT
TRBV2	.	.	TRBJ2-7	CASSILDPYEQYF	TGTGCCAGCAGTATACTGGACCCCTACGAGCAGTACTTC
TRBV2	.	.	TRBJ2-1	CAGSERTGNNEQFF	TGTGCCGGCAGTGAACGGACGGGCAACAATGAGCAGTTCTTC
TRBV7-2	.	many	TRBJ1-5	CASSLIAGTTNQPQHF	TGTGCCAGCAGCTTAATCGCAGGGACCACAAATCAGCCCCAGCATTTT
TRBV7-6	.	.	TRBJ2-5	CASSLQGLVQETQYF	TGTGCCAGCAGCTTACAGGGATTGGTCCAAGAGACCCAGTACTTC
TRBV28	.	.	TRBJ2-4	CASSLGAGTKNIQYF	TGTGCCAGCAGCTTGGGGGCGGGAACCAAAAACATTCAGTACTTC
TRBV3-1	.	.	TRBJ1-1	CASSHYGPETEAFF	TGTGCCAGCAGCCACTATGGACCGGAAACTGAAGCTTTCTTT
TRBV15	.	.	TRBJ1-2	CATSMTLGGGDYTF	TGTGCCACCAGCATGACCTTGGGGGGCGGAGACTACACCTTC
TRBV6-2/TRBV6-3	TRBD2	.	TRBJ2-1	CASSYGTSGASYNEQFF	TGTGCCAGCAGTTATGGGACTAGCGGGGCTTCCTACAATGAGCAGTTCTTC
TRBV11-2	.	many	TRBJ2-4	CASSLVGKNIQYF	TGTGCCAGCAGCTTGGTAGGGAAAAACATTCAGTACTTC
TRBV11-3	.	few	TRBJ1-1	CASSPGTHTEAFF	TGTGCCAGCAGCCCAGGGACCCACACTGAAGCTTTCTTT
TRBV12-3/TRBV12-4	.	.	TRBJ2-1	CASSVDDGSYDEQFF	TGTGCCAGCAGCGTAGATGACGGATCCTACGATGAGCAGTTCTTC
TRBV28	.	.	TRBJ1-5	CASSLKSWNQPQHF	TGTGCCAGCAGTTTAAAGAGCTGGAATCAGCCCCAGCATTTT
TRBV12-3/TRBV12-4	.	.	TRBJ1-1	CASVVGLQNTEAFF	TGTGCCAGTGTGGTGGGGCTTCAGAACACTGAAGCTTTCTTT
TRBV4-1	.	few	TRBJ2-3	CASSQSPRGSTDTQYF	TGCGCCAGCAGCCAATCACCGAGGGGGAGCACAGATACGCAGTATTTT
TRBV11-2	TRBD1	many	TRBJ1-2	CASSITRGHRDGYTF	TGTGCCAGCAGCATCACCAGGGGGCATCGGGATGGCTACACCTTC
TRBV7-9	.	few	TRBJ2-5	CASSLESRTEDSWTQYF	TGTGCCAGCAGCTTAGAGTCCCGGACGGAGGATTCCTGGACCCAGTACTTC
TRBV6-1	TRBD2	.	TRBJ2-7	CASSVRLAGYEQYF	TGTGCCAGCAGTGTGAGACTAGCGGGCTACGAGCAGTACTTC
TRBV5-1	.	many	TRBJ2-1	CASSLFQGMFYNEQFF	TGCGCCAGCAGCTTGTTTCAGGGGATGTTTTACAATGAGCAGTTCTTC
TRBV11-3	.	.	TRBJ2-1	CASSLATDYNEQFF	TGTGCCAGCAGCTTGGCGACGGATTACAATGAGCAGTTCTTC
TRBV6-1	TRBD1	few	TRBJ2-7	CASSGQGGGVQYF	TGTGCCAGCAGTGGACAGGGCGGTGGGGTGCAGTACTTC
TRBV7-8	TRBD2	many	TRBJ2-7	CASSSTSGYYEQYF	TGTGCCAGCAGCTCCACTAGCGGTTATTACGAGCAGTACTTC
TRBV12-5	.	many	TRBJ1-2	CASGFAAGWTNYGYTF	TGTGCTAGTGGTTTCGCTGCCGGATGGACAAACTATGGCTACACCTTC
TRBV27	.	few	TRBJ2-3	CASSFTYSNTDTQYF	TGTGCCAGCAGTTTTACGTATTCTAACACAGATACGCAGTATTTT
TRBV20-1	.	.	TRBJ1-5	CSARDLLDSYSNQPQHF	TGCAGTGCTAGAGATTTACTGGACAGTTATAGCAATCAGCCCCAGCATTTT
TRBV11-2	TRBD2	many	TRBJ2-1	CASRSPGLAGYNEQFF	TGTGCCAGCAGGTCCCCGGGACTAGCGGGATACAATGAGCAGTTCTTC
TRBV12-3/TRBV12-4	.	many	TRBJ1-1	CASSLVATEAFF	TGTGCCAGCAGTTTAGTCGCGACTGAAGCTTTCTTT
TRBV20-1	TRBD1	.	TRBJ1-2	CSANTGGYGYTF	TGCAGTGCTAATACAGGGGGTTATGGCTACACCTTC
TRBV2	TRBD2	many	TRBJ2-7	CANSERGLAAVQQYF	TGTGCCAACAGTGAGCGCGGACTAGCCGCTGTGCAGCAGTACTTC
TRBV28	TRBD1	many	TRBJ2-1	CASSLGDRGVDEQFF	TGTGCCAGCAGTTTAGGGGACAGGGGGGTCGATGAGCAGTTCTTC
TRBV29-1	.	.	TRBJ2-7	CSVLFALEQYF	TGCAGCGTACTCTTTGCCCTCGAGCAGTACTTC
TRBV5-1	.	many	TRBJ2-1	CASSLIYSSYNEQFF	TGCGCCAGCAGCCTGATCTACAGCTCCTACAATGAGCAGTTCTTC
TRBV28	.	many	TRBJ2-1	CASSWTGTTIYNEQFF	TGTGCCAGCAGTTGGACCGGGACAACGATCTACAATGAGCAGTTCTTC
TRBV5-6	.	.	TRBJ2-3	CASRRQISTDTQYF	TGTGCCAGTAGGCGACAGATTAGCACAGATACGCAGTATTTT
TRBV7-8	TRBD2	.	TRBJ2-6	CASSLARGSSGANVLTF	TGTGCCAGCAGCTTAGCGCGGGGGTCCTCTGGGGCCAACGTCCTGACTTTC
TRBV5-1	TRBD2	many	TRBJ2-3	CASSPETSGIFTDTQYF	TGCGCCAGCAGCCCCGAGACTAGCGGGATCTTCACAGATACGCAGTATTTT
TRBV29-1	.	.	TRBJ1-1	CSVGLASEAFF	TGCAGCGTTGGACTGGCTTCTGAAGCTTTCTTT
TRBV3-1	TRBD2	many	TRBJ2-1	CASSRGLAGDRYNEQFF	TGTGCCAGCAGCCGCGGTCTAGCGGGAGATCGGTACAATGAGCAGTTCTTC
TRBV3-1	TRBD2	.	TRBJ2-5	CASSQDSMAGASETQYF	TGTGCCAGCAGCCAAGATAGTATGGCGGGAGCGTCCGAGACCCAGTACTTC
TRBV6-1	.	many	TRBJ1-1	CASTLLSGGRRNTEAFF	TGTGCCAGCACTCTACTTAGTGGGGGGCGTAGGAACACTGAAGCTTTCTTT
TRBV2	TRBD2	.	TRBJ2-1	CASSLGLAGIYNEQFF	TGTGCCAGCAGCCTGGGACTAGCGGGAATCTACAATGAGCAGTTCTTC
TRBV7-9	.	few	TRBJ2-7	CASSLDTSSYEQYF	TGTGCCAGCAGCTTGGACACGAGCTCCTACGAGCAGTACTTC
TRBV11-3	.	few	TRBJ1-5	CASSLVRGKDQPQHF	TGTGCCAGCAGCTTAGTGAGGGGGAAGGATCAGCCCCAGCATTTT
TRBV5-1	.	.	TRBJ1-2	CASSLADSNYGYTF	TGCGCCAGCAGCTTGGCCGACAGTAACTATGGCTACACCTTC
TRBV6-9	TRBD1	few	TRBJ1-6	CASSYQGDRVNYNSPLHF	TGTGCCAGCAGTTACCAAGGGGACAGGGTGAACTATAATTCACCCCTCCACTTT
TRBV28	.	.	TRBJ1-2	CATEFPVSGAGGYTF	TGTGCCACCGAGTTTCCTGTATCAGGGGCTGGGGGCTACACCTTC